This TCR beta chain was captured in a study of beta chain features in type 1 diabetes. The CDR3 is made up of 15 amino acids. Between the trimmed V and J ends, which lost 2 bases and 1 base, there was a span of 6 bases. Germline loops: CDR1 MDHEN, CDR2 SYDVKM. Sequenced material consisted of expressed TCRB transcripts (all of the isolated RNA was reverse transcribed). Some clones are missing from TCRdb's copy, which holds only in-frame ones; the method was immunoSEQ multiplex PCR. Seen here are hundreds of thousands of clones, 15% observed once, and the top ten hold approximately 0.099%. A few counts support this clone. The same CDR3 arises from other DNA sequences in this sample as well.

The clonotype was recovered from a man aged 18-30 years in good health. The V gene is TRBV28, the J gene TRBJ2-6; TRBD1 might be the D (5 bases). Sequences were obtained from naive CD4+ T cells from blood. The CDR3, as DNA: TGTGCCAGCAGTTTACAGGGTTCTGGGGCCAACGTCCTGACTTTC. Its protein is CASSLQGSGANVLTF.